Listed here is a single TCR beta chain. The sample is drawn from a study of blood T cells in healthy people across ages. A J-beta primer mix and a sample-barcoded 5' primer were used in a second PCR of about 7 to 12 cycles. With 12 random nucleotides, a template-switch adaptor tagged each individual cDNA molecule. MiXCR, run by TCRdb on the 5' RACE reads, gives a single entry per CDR3 protein. Of about 930,000 distinct CDR3 sequences listed, 25% to 30% are singletons. Trimming shortened V by 6 bases and J by 8 bases, and 14 bases separated the two germline ends. The length of the CDR3 is 13 residues. The amount of total RNA extracted per sample was at least 6 micrograms. These data were also reused for a study on T cells of mothers and their children. From that paper: The cDNA synthesis received all extracted RNA, at around 1.6 ug per 15 ul. Detection of persistent microchimeric T cell clones did not occur.

This chain links TRBV12-3 or TRBV12-4 with TRBJ2-1; no reliable D call. This receptor was obtained from a woman in her thirties or forties in good health. The material sequenced was blood. The CDR3 loop reads CASSSTVGDEQFF. CDR3 DNA sequence: TGTGCCAGCAGCAGCACCGTTGGGGATGAGCAGTTCTTC.